This T cell receptor (beta chain) was sequenced in a study of cytomegalovirus exposure and HLA in healthy donors (dated by TCRdb to about 2017). Study-level background: An earlier analysis of under 600 of the donors reported 250 to 350 Gb of sequence data and roughly 110 million unique TCR beta sequences from roughly 180 million T cells. In addition to the first cohort of 650 to 750 subjects, a separate validation cohort of 100 to 150 different subjects was used. Genome-wide SNP genotypes for about 55% of the 666 donors were used in a later genetic analysis, which treated that subset as a discovery cohort. Typing coverage differed by locus: A, B, C, DRB1 and DQB1 were typed in roughly 620-630 donors, DQA1 in about 500, DPA1 in around 610, and DPB1 in roughly 470. Alongside the repertoire data, information on donor age, sex, ethnicity and CMV serostatus was compiled. The study aimed to test whether cataloging public T cell receptors could reveal signatures of past pathogen exposure. The study used immunosequencing to profile the T cell repertoires of 666 subjects and linked those repertoires to cytomegalovirus serostatus. Among a few hundred genotyped donors of the cohort, an average of 235,054 unique TCR beta nucleotide sequences were sequenced per donor, roughly 20% of them non-productive. An earlier analysis of around 580 of the donors used high-throughput TCR beta sequencing to judge whether each TCR beta V gene segment behaved as functional or pseudogenic. To study patterns of TCR occurrence, a later analysis re-analyzed previously published TCR beta repertoires from under 750 donors and added high-resolution HLA genotyping. About 330 gigabases of sequencing data and roughly 81 million unique TCR sequences made up an early release that covered approximately 650 HLA-typed donors. About 5 DR-DQ haplotypes were handled as single units for association and clustering, since linkage in the cohort was strong. To predict cytomegalovirus infection status, the study combined high-throughput TCR immunosequencing, statistical association of individual TCRs with disease status, and machine learning. Of the roughly 400 genotyped donors, approximately 80% fell in the genetic ancestry cluster associated with self-reported Caucasian donors. Class I and class II HLA loci were covered by the typing at four-digit resolution. Every repertoire in the discovery cohort had been generated on one and the same sequencing platform. Rather than drawing on any new phenotypic data, the later analysis identified candidate immune exposures from TCR beta sequences and the way those sequences occurred across donors.

As to this clone: Its cognate antigen has yet to be identified. No base-level quality is on record; no much larger clone is a single base apart.

The cohort was made up of hundreds of healthy bone marrow donors. All cohort members were sampled while nominally healthy, although unrecorded immune exposures were likely present. The donor tested CMV seropositive, placing the donor among the approximately 290 seropositive members of the cohort. Each donor provided a peripheral blood sample, and peripheral blood mononuclear cells were used for TCR beta sequencing. Genomic DNA extraction from the blood cell samples was performed with the Qiagen DNeasy Blood Extraction Kit. There are 11 amino acids in the CDR3, from cysteine to phenylalanine inclusive. This entry keeps only the CDR3 DNA: 33 bases, framed from base 1. Trimming at the junction amounts to 0 bases on V and 6 bases on J, and the germline ends lie 4 bases apart. CDR1 and CDR2 are read off the germline V gene (reference sequence) as SGHKS and YYEKEE. The library came from the immunoSEQ multiplex PCR assay. For the multiplex PCR, a mixture combining 60 forward primers for TCR Vbeta segments and 13 reverse primers for TCR Jbeta segments was used. The CDR3 region of rearranged TCR beta genes was amplified from genomic DNA by a multiplex PCR assay. The Illumina HiSeq System was used to sequence the amplified TCR beta libraries as 87-base-pair reads. On the study's bioinformatics: A later analysis counted approximately 76 million unique TCR beta chains across the 550 to 800 repertoires, and 9 million to 14 million of these chains were shared by at least two donors. A nearest-neighbor algorithm error-corrected the raw reads and collapsed the reads into unique sequences, merging closely related sequences to remove PCR and sequencing errors. CDR3 sequences were aligned to IMGT reference sequences to assign V, D and J gene segments. For a sequence to be retained, at least a six-nucleotide match to both a V gene segment and a J gene segment was required. A rearrangement counted as productive if the CDR3 had no stop codons and remained in frame with V and J, and every other rearrangement counted as non-productive. Following IMGT convention, CDR3 was defined as the stretch from the second conserved V-encoded cysteine to the conserved J-encoded phenylalanine. The earlier analysis of 587 of the donors excluded sequences that lacked an unambiguous match to a single V gene segment. In an earlier analysis of 587 of the donors, a V segment was called functional when productive rearrangements were above 56.7%, and segregating when the standard deviation between donors exceeded 5%. A statistical classification framework was built for diagnosing cytomegalovirus status from the catalog of TCR beta chain sequences. A later analysis assigned V and J genes by comparing TCR nucleotide sequences with IMGT/GENE-DB human TR gene sequences. In a later analysis, CDR3 sequences and most-parsimonious VDJ recombination scenarios were assigned using the TCRdist pipeline. In a later analysis, each TCR beta chain was defined by its CDR3 amino acid sequence together with its V-gene family, and reads without a unique V-gene family were excluded. A later analysis removed several hundred highly shared, low-generation-probability nucleotide sequences to deal with suspected cross-contamination and a sequencing artifact. In a later analysis, a clonal expansion index was calculated for each public chain from normalized within-repertoire ranks of inferred template counts. A later analysis computed generation probabilities with a VDJ recombination model fitted to out-of-frame rearrangements, and checked the results against IGoR. A later analysis scored TCR-TCR, TCR-HLA and TCR-CMV co-occurrence with hypergeometric tests, applying a repertoire-size bias correction to TCR pairs. In a later analysis, false discovery rates were estimated by permuting HLA or CMV assignments 20 times. In a later analysis, co-occurring TCRs were grouped using DBSCAN, and TCRdist sequence similarity was added for clustering within HLA-allele-positive subsets. For co-occurrence clustering, repertoires with fewer than 30,000 or more than 120,000 public chains were excluded, along with about five repertoires with anomalous nucleotide sharing. Entries here come from immuneACCESS through TCRdb and include only in-frame sequences with V and J called. Some clones fail to appear in such tables; in the studies checked, an unresolved V gene covers under half of the shortfall, and the cause of the remainder is unknown. That table is the source of V, J and clone size, and D and trimming were worked out from the DNA. Recorded for this sample are nearly 300,000 clones; roughly 89% of them occurred a single time. The ten top clones hold about 4% of the sample.

Study-level results and caveats: The authors suggested that the approach could potentially be generalized to other disease states and immunological phenotypes. Several of the top co-occurrence clusters appeared to be linked to parvovirus B19, influenza, CMV and Epstein-Barr virus, according to a later analysis. Approximately 16 rarely observed V segments, including chromosome 9 orphons, were excluded from the earlier analysis of approximately 600 of the donors because counts were too low. Most TCR sequences were observed very rarely across donors, whereas some public TCRs were present in many individuals. Because some donors lacked HLA typing at each locus, the association tests relied only on the typed subset. V-gene and J-gene trimming of TCR beta chains was associated with a missense DCLRE1C variant in a later genetic analysis, and the association was replicated in an independent cohort. In this cohort, only TCR beta chains were sequenced, and detectable features were limited by the absence of alpha or paired-chain data. When HLA alleles, especially DR and DQ, strongly co-occurred, TCR associations were difficult to assign to individual alleles. The classifier was reported to diagnose cytomegalovirus status with high specificity and sensitivity in both the original cohort and the validation cohort. A later analysis found that most CMV-associated TCR beta chains appeared HLA-restricted, with HLA associations seemingly driven largely by CMV exposure. Immune exposure information for the cohort was limited to CMV serostatus. Some IMGT-functional V segments, including TRBV6-2 and TRBV6-3, could not be distinguished by the 87-base-pair reads and were therefore excluded. A later genetic analysis reported fewer N-insertions in productive TCRs among donors in an Asian-associated ancestry cluster than the roughly 650-donor mean. Three of the identified cytomegalovirus-associated TCR beta chains were confirmed in vitro to be specific for cytomegalovirus antigens. A further reported finding was that TCR beta sequences accurately predicted the HLA-A and HLA-B alleles for most subjects in the first cohort. A cluster of highly shared sequence variants was judged likely to represent a technical artifact of the sequencing pipeline. In a later analysis, TCR association rates were found to vary across HLA loci, with the most associated TCRs seen for DRB1 alleles and the fewest for HLA-C alleles. Specific HLA alleles were associated with over 15,000 TCR beta sequences at a false discovery rate of 0.05 in a later analysis. In an earlier analysis of under 600 of the donors, most TCR beta V segments were observed in productive rearrangements about 87% or about 30% of the time, broadly matching IMGT annotations. The study listed approximately 150 TCR beta chains as associated with cytomegalovirus. In a later analysis, HLA-associated TCR beta chains showed more clonal expansion and lower generation probabilities than non-associated chains that were equally common. Sequencing depth was assumed to be roughly uniform across donors in the presence/absence analyses, though that assumption may not hold. Correlated functional status among segregating V segments might reflect linkage disequilibrium, but an unknown experimental factor could not be ruled out.

The source material was PBMCs. The chain is assembled from TRBV5-5 and TRBJ2-7, with the D segment identity uncertain. The TCR sequence derives from a man aged 40-55 years in good health and CMV-seropositive. The DNA is as follows: TGTGCCAGCAGCTTGGATCTCGAGCAGTACTTC. Its protein reads: CASSLDLEQYF.